This TCR beta chain was documented in a study of CD8+CD57+ T cells in acquired aplastic anemia. For sequencing, patients were chosen who had shown expansion of CD8+CD57+ cells by flow cytometry. TCR beta VDJ and CDR3 were profiled, and genomic DNA was the template. Each CDR3 protein gets one entry after TCRdb re-called the reads with MiXCR. The sample contains about 120,000 distinct CDR3 sequences, 55% to 70% of which appear only once. Sequencing was carried out using sorted CD4+, CD8+, or CD8+CD57+ T cells (not recorded which) from PBMCs. The receptor comes from a human donor with aplastic anemia.

In DNA, the CDR3 is TGCAGTGCAGAATTGGGAGGGGCCACCTACGAGCAGTACTTC. This codes for CSAELGGATYEQYF. J is TRBJ2-7 and V is TRBV20-1; 7 nucleotides line up with TRBD2. The junction had 10 bases not matched to a gene; V was cut back by 6 bases and J by 2 bases. Germline CDR1 is DFQATT and CDR2 is SNEGSKA (reference sequence). This CDR3 has 14 residues.